This record concerns one T cell receptor (beta chain) sequence. Its antigen is unknown. These data are taken from a study of cytomegalovirus exposure and HLA in healthy donors. Findings and limits, study-wide: The study designated 150 to 200 TCR beta chains cytomegalovirus-associated.

A multiplex PCR was run with 60 Vbeta primers and 13 Jbeta primers. Sequencing was performed with immunoSEQ multiplex PCR; in TCRdb, only in-frame clones are kept and a portion is missing. The sample lists 52,000 or so clones; roughly 80% were seen once. Material for sequencing was PBMCs. This receptor was taken from a woman aged 35 to 49 in good health and CMV-seropositive.

In nucleotides, the CDR3 is TGTGCCAGCAGTTTATTGGAGGTTACTGAAGCTTTCTTT. This codes for CASSLLEVTEAFF. The chain has TRBV28 and TRBJ1-1; D call uncertain. V dropped 1 base and J dropped 5 bases, with 8 bases sitting between them. CDR1 and CDR2 (germline): MDHEN, SYDVKM. The CDR3 extends over 13 amino acids.